This TCR beta chain was captured by sequencing in a study of beta chain features in type 1 diabetes (dated by TCRdb to 2017 to 2018). As for the study more broadly: Patients and healthy donors did not differ in mean age, gender distribution, total cell number or subset yield. Naive and central memory subsets were obtained from all 28 donors, but regulatory and stem cell-like memory subsets were isolated from only 8 patients and 8 healthy donors. A total of approximately 100,000,000 sorted cells were examined across all samples, and the number of cells per subset was strongly correlated with RNA yield. The study compared TCRB repertoires of sorted circulating CD4+ T cell subsets between recently diagnosed type 1 diabetes patients and matched healthy donors. Results the study describes overall, beyond this receptor: Naive, central memory and regulatory TCRB repertoires appeared more similar among patients than among healthy donors. Fewer insertions and more nucleotide deletions at VDJ recombination sites were observed in patients with type 1 diabetes, implying thymic rearrangement abnormalities. Type 1 diabetes patients showed a moderate but significant shortening of TCRB CDR3 length in all four CD4+ subsets. Because cDNA rather than genomic DNA was sequenced, highly expressing activated cells could have been over-represented, although no difference in activation and CD3 levels was found between groups. Only small numbers of individuals were included in the HLA sub-analyses, which left unresolved whether HLA type had any influence on TCRB rearrangement. PCR may preferentially amplify shorter templates, but because patient and control samples were amplified and corrected together, any resulting skew would affect both groups equally.

This clone was seen a handful of times. The antigen it recognizes is unknown. Base qualities are not at hand, and no much larger clone is one base apart. Each donor gave one peripheral blood draw, averaging around 0.11 L, which was collected into heparinised tubes. Using a panel that included CD45RO, CCR7, CD25, CD127, CD95 and CD27, naive, central memory, regulatory and stem cell-like memory CD4+ T cells were sorted on a BD FACSAria II. All sorted populations exceeded 95% purity. PBMCs were isolated immediately by Lymphoprep density gradient centrifugation and stained directly without culture. Samples were stained and sorted in pairs, with one healthy donor and one patient per experiment, so that batch effects were minimized. The CDR3 spans 20 residues, from the cysteine through the phenylalanine. Just CDR3 DNA is preserved here, 60 bases in frame from base 1. V has 0 bases trimmed and J has 0 bases trimmed; junction bases matching no gene number 8. Taken from the germline V gene (reference sequence), the CDR1 and CDR2 loops are GTSNPN and SVGIG.

The High Capacity cDNA Reverse Transcription Kit was used to reverse transcribe all of the isolated RNA, meaning that expressed TCRB transcripts were what got sequenced. Deep immunoSEQ sequencing was performed on naive, central memory and regulatory T cell samples, with an average of approximately 4 million total reads per sample. Sorted cells were lysed in RLT buffer and RNA was extracted with DNase-treated RNeasy Micro or Mini kits, depending on cell number. Each cell subset was processed on its own to prevent cross-contamination, while patient and healthy donor samples were processed together. The immunoSEQ multiplex PCR was used to amplify TCRB sequences from cDNA, yielding 87-bp fragments that span the CDR3 region. Amplicons were sequenced on the Illumina HiSeq platform. In the paper's pipeline: Synthetic template baselines were used to correct PCR bias computationally, reads within Hamming distance 2 were collapsed, and singletons that could not be merged were discarded. By aligning reads against IMGT, V, D and J genes, CDR3 length, and insertions or deletions at six rearrangement sites were assigned. Within each subset, clonotype counts were normalized to sorted cell number, and only after that were true diversity and Gini coefficients computed with the tcR R package. The overlap coefficient, calculated on TCRB nucleotide sequences, was used to measure repertoire sharing. Out-of-frame TCRB sequences from naive cells were analyzed to stand in for the pre-selection repertoire. Not all clones reach the TCRdb copy of this immuneACCESS table, which keeps in-frame sequences only. Checked studies attribute under half of the gap to unresolved V genes and leave the rest unexplained. V, J and clone size are those of that table, while D and trimming were read from the DNA. Here the sample has 450,000 or so clones; 11% occur a single time. The ten largest clones capture approximately 0.045% of the sample.

Specimen: naive CD4+ T cells from blood. The sample's cell subset or site, from its label and the paper: true naive CD4+ T cells. The chain uses TRBV30 and TRBJ2-1; 16 of the junction bases match TRBD2. The clonotype originates from a woman between 18 and 29 years old in good health. CDR3 protein: CAWSVPGTSGRGSSYNEQFF. At the DNA level, the sequence is TGTGCCTGGAGTGTTCCCGGGACTAGCGGGAGGGGGAGCTCCTACAATGAGCAGTTCTTC.